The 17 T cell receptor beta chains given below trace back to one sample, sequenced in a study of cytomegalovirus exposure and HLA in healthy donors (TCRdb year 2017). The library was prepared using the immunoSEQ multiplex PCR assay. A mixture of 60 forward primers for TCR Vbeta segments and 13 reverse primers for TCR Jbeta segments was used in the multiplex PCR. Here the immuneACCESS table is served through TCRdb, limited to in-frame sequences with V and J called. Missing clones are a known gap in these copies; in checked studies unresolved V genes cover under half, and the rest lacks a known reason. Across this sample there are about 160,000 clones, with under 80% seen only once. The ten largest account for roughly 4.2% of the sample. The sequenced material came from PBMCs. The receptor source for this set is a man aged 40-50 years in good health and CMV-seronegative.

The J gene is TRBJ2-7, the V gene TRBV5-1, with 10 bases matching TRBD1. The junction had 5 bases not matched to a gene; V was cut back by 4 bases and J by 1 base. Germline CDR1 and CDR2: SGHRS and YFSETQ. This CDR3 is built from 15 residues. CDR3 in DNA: TGCGCCAGCAGCCCAGACAGGGGGCGGTCCTACGAGCAGTACTTC. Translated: CASSPDRGRSYEQYF.

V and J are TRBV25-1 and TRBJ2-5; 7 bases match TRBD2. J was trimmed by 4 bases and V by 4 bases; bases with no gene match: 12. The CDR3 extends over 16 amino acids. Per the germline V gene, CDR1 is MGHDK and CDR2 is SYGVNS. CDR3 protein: CASSAFGRGFGETQYF. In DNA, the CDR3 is TGTGCCAGCAGTGCCTTCGGGCGGGGGTTTGGAGAGACCCAGTACTTC.

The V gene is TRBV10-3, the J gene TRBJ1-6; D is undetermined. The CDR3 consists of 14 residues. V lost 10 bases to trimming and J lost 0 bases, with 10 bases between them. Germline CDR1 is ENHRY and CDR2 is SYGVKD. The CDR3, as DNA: TGTGCCACGCTATCCAACTCCTATAATTCACCCCTCCACTTT. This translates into CATLSNSYNSPLHF.

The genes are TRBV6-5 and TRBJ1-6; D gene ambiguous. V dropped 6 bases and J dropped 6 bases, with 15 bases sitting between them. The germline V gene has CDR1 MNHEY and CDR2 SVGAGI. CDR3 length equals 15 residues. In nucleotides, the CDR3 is TGTGCCAGCAGCTACCTCACCCAGGCTAATTCACCCCTCCACTTT. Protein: CASSYLTQANSPLHF.

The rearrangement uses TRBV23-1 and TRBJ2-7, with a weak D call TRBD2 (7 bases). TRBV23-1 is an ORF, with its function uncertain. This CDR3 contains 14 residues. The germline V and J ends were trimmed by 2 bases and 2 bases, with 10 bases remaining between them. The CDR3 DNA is TGCGCCAGCAGTCAAAGGGAGGGGGCCTACGAGCAGTACTTC. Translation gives CASSQREGAYEQYF.

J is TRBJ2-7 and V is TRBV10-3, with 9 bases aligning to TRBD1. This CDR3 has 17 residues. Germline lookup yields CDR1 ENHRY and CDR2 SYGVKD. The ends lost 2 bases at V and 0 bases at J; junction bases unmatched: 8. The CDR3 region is CAISESPGTGSSYEQYF. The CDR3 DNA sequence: TGTGCCATCAGTGAGAGCCCCGGGACAGGGAGCTCCTACGAGCAGTACTTC.

The CDR3 spells CASSSKQGHTTQETQYF. CDR3 DNA sequence: TGTGCCAGCAGCTCGAAACAGGGCCACACGACCCAAGAGACCCAGTACTTC. The rearrangement joins TRBV5-6 to TRBJ2-5, with D possibly matching TRBD1 (6 bases). The V and J ends lost 3 bases and 1 base respectively, with 19 bases between them. The length of the CDR3 is 17 residues. Germline-derived CDR1 and CDR2 are SGHDT and YYEEEE. Full variable domain (outside the CDR3, taken from reference TRBV5-6 and TRBJ2-5): DAGVTQSPTHLIKTRGQQVTLRCSPKSGHDTVSWYQQALGQGPQFIFQYYEEEERQRGNFPDRFSGHQFPNYSSELNVNALLLGDSALYLCASSSKQGHTTQETQYFGPGTRLLVL.

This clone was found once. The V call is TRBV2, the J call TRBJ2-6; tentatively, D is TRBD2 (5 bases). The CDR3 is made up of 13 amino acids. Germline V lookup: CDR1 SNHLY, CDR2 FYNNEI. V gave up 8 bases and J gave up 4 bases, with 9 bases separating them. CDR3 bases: TGTGCCAGCGCGGGTACCGGGGCCAACGTCCTGACTTTC. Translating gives CASAGTGANVLTF.

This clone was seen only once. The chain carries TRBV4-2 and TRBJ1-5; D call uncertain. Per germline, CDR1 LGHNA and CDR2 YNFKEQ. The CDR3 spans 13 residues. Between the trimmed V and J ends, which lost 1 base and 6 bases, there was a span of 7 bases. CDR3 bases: TGTGCCAGCAGCCAAGTAATCGGTCAGCCCCAGCATTTT. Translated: CASSQVIGQPQHF.

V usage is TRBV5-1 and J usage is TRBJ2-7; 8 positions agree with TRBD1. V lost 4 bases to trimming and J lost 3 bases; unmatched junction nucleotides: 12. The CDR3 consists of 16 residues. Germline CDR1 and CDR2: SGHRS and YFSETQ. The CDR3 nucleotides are TGCGCCAGCAGCCCGTTGTCGGGACAGGTAATCTACGAGCAGTACTTC. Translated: CASSPLSGQVIYEQYF.

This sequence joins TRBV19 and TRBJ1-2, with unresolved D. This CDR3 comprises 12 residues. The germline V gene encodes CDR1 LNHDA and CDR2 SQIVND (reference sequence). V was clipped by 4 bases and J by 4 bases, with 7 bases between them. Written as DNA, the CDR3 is TGTGCCAGTAGTAACAGATCCTATGGCTACACCTTC. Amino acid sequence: CASSNRSYGYTF.

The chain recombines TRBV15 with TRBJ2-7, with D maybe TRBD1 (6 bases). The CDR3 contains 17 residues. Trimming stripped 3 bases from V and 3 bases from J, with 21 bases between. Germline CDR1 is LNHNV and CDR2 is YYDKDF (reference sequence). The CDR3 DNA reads TGTGCCACCAGCAGGGAGATCTATAGGGACATAAACTACGAGCAGTACTTC. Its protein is CATSREIYRDINYEQYF.

The DNA of the CDR3 is TGTGCCAGCACCTCCGGGTGGGGGGGGGAGACCCAGTACTTC. Its translation: CASTSGWGGETQYF. The chain combines TRBV7-9 with TRBJ2-5; 7 bases align to TRBD2. Germline V CDR1 and CDR2: SEHNR, FQNEAQ (reference sequence). The V gene end was trimmed by 7 bases and the J gene end by 5 bases; junction bases not matched to a gene: 10. CDR3 length equals 14 residues.

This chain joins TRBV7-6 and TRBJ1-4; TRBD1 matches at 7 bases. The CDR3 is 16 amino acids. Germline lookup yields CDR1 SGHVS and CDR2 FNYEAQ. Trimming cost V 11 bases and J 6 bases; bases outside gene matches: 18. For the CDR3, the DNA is TGTGCCTGCGGAGGCAGGGGGTTAAGTTCAGATGAAAAACTGTTTTTT. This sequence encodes CACGGRGLSSDEKLFF.

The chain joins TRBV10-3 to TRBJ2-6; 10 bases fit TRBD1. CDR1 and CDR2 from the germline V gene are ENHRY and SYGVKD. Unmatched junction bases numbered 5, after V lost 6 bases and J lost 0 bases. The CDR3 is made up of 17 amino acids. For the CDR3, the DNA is TGTGCCATCAGCGACAGGGGGCTTAGCTCTGGGGCCAACGTCCTGACTTTC. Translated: CAISDRGLSSGANVLTF.

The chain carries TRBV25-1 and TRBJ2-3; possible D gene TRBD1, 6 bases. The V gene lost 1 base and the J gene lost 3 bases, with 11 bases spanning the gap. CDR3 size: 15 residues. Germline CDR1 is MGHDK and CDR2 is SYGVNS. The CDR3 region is CASSEWAGETDTQYF. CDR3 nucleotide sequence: TGTGCCAGCAGTGAATGGGCAGGGGAAACAGATACGCAGTATTTT.

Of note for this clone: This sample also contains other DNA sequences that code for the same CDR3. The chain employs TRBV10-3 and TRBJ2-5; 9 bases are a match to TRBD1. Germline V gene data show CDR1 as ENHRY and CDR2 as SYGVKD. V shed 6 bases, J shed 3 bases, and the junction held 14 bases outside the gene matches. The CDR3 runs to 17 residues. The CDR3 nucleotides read TGTGCCATCAGAGCAGAGCTCCCCGGGACAGGGAAAGAGACCCAGTACTTC. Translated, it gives CAIRAELPGTGKETQYF.